What follows are 17 T cell receptor beta chains derived from one specimen sequenced in a study of CD4 T cells in relation to SARS-CoV-2 and coronaviruses. CD4+ T cells from unexposed donors were obtained before the COVID-19 pandemic (2011-2018). After roughly ten days of culture, CD4+ T cells were isolated. Sequenced by immunoSEQ multiplex PCR; TCRdb stores in-frame clones only, minus some. The table has about 21,000 clones, about 70% seen once. Their antigens are not known. The sequenced sample was CD4+ T cells from PBMCs, cultured in vitro. These receptors were taken from a human donor in good health.

The chain couples TRBV5-1 to TRBJ1-4; 9 nucleotides line up with TRBD1. CDR1 is SGHRS and CDR2 is YFSETQ in the germline V gene. V lost 5 bases and J lost 8; bases outside the gene matches: 10. The CDR3 extends over 15 amino acids. This CDR3 reads CASRLERDRAEKLFF. CDR3 nucleotide sequence: TGCGCCAGCAGATTAGAGCGGGACAGGGCAGAAAAACTGTTTTTT.

The V gene is TRBV29-1, the J gene TRBJ1-2; 8 bases match TRBD1. V lost 4 bases and J lost 2; bases outside the gene matches: 9. The CDR3 is 15 amino acids. Germline values: CDR1 SQVTM, CDR2 ANQGSEA. The CDR3 spells CSVGGGQGNNYGYTF. In DNA, the CDR3 is TGCAGCGTTGGGGGAGGACAGGGTAACAACTATGGCTACACCTTC.

This clone was seen a few times. J is TRBJ1-2 and V is TRBV27; tentatively, D is TRBD1 (6 bases). Germline values: CDR1 MNHEY, CDR2 SMNVEV (reference sequence). V dropped 4 bases and J dropped 7 bases, with 22 bases sitting between them. The CDR3 runs to 16 residues. The CDR3 here is CASSSRSGGALGGYTF. CDR3 nucleotide sequence: TGTGCCAGCAGTTCGAGAAGTGGGGGGGCCTTGGGTGGCTACACCTTC.

This clone was seen a handful of times. The chain employs TRBV6-5 and TRBJ2-3; 7 bases line up with TRBD2. V shed 10 bases and J 0 bases; nucleotides not matched to a gene: 7. Germline lookup yields CDR1 MNHEY and CDR2 SVGAGI. CDR3 length: 14 amino acids. CDR3 nucleotides: TGTGCCACCATGGCGGGACTAAGCACAGATACGCAGTATTTT. Encoded protein: CATMAGLSTDTQYF.

The chain carries TRBV5-6 and TRBJ1-2, with a weak D call TRBD1 (5 bases). Germline CDR1 is SGHDT and CDR2 is YYEEEE. V gave up 2 bases and J gave up 3 bases, with 8 bases separating them. The CDR3 extends over 13 amino acids. The CDR3 sequence: CASSFRGDYGYTF. The CDR3 DNA reads TGTGCCAGCAGCTTTCGGGGGGACTATGGCTACACCTTC.

The J gene is TRBJ1-1, the V gene TRBV11-2, with 8 bases fitting TRBD1. The germline CDR1 and CDR2 sequences are SGHAT and FQNNGV. J lost 1 base, V lost 3 bases, and 4 bases had no gene match. The CDR3 is 15 residues long. The CDR3 loop reads CASSLQGAGNTEAFF. The CDR3 nucleotides are TGTGCCAGCAGCTTGCAGGGGGCAGGGAACACTGAAGCTTTCTTT.

The chain recombines TRBV7-9 with TRBJ2-3; 7 bases fit TRBD1. Germline V gene data show CDR1 as SEHNR and CDR2 as FQNEAQ (reference sequence). The CDR3 covers 18 residues. After removal of 5 bases from V and 2 bases from J, the junction contained 16 bases not matched to a gene. The CDR3: CASSRPRYTGVVTDTQYF. The CDR3 DNA reads TGTGCCAGCAGCCGGCCTCGATACACAGGGGTGGTCACAGATACGCAGTATTTT.

The V and J genes are TRBV19 and TRBJ1-2, with D tentatively TRBD1 (5 bases). This CDR3 has 16 residues. Germline lookup yields CDR1 LNHDA and CDR2 SQIVND (reference sequence). V lost 4 bases, J lost 7 bases, and 22 bases lay in between. The CDR3 protein is CASSTRRQSNTPGYTF. For the CDR3, the DNA is TGTGCCAGTAGTACCCGCCGACAGTCTAATACTCCTGGCTACACCTTC.

This clone came up a few times. The chain links TRBV4-2 to TRBJ2-1; no reliable D call. There are 15 residues in the CDR3. Germline assignment: CDR1 LGHNA and CDR2 YNFKEQ. V was trimmed by 0 bases and J by 4 bases, leaving 10 bases between them. The CDR3 region is CASSQDRAAYNEQFF. The CDR3 DNA sequence: TGTGCCAGCAGCCAAGATCGCGCAGCTTACAATGAGCAGTTCTTC.

The chain recombines TRBV28 with TRBJ1-2, with D unresolved. The V gene lost 2 bases and the J gene lost 8 bases, with 12 bases spanning the gap. CDR1 is MDHEN and CDR2 is SYDVKM in the germline V gene. This CDR3 is built from 13 residues. CDR3 residues: CASSLRGRRGYTF. CDR3 DNA: TGTGCCAGCAGTTTAAGAGGGCGGAGAGGCTACACCTTC.

This clone has a handful of counts. The chain joins TRBV6-1 to TRBJ2-1; the match to TRBD2 covers 10 bases. V trimming: 3 bases; J trimming: 4 bases; junction bases outside the gene matches: 3. Germline CDR1 reads MNHNS; CDR2 reads SASEGT. CDR3 length equals 15 residues. The CDR3 is CASSEGTSDYNEQFF. CDR3 nucleotides: TGTGCCAGCAGTGAGGGGACTAGCGATTACAATGAGCAGTTCTTC.

In DNA form, the CDR3 reads TGTGCCAGCCGACAGGGTAACGCAGATACGCAGTATTTT. Protein: CASRQGNADTQYF. The chain couples TRBV19 to TRBJ2-3; 7 bases are a match to TRBD1. With V trimmed by 9 bases and J by 4 bases, 7 bases remained unmatched. The germline gives CDR1 LNHDA, CDR2 SQIVND (reference sequence). The CDR3 has 13 residues.

This chain connects TRBV29-1 to TRBJ2-3; 8 positions agree with TRBD1. Unmatched junction bases numbered 4, after V lost 5 bases and J lost 3 bases. In germline, CDR1 is SQVTM, CDR2 ANQGSEA. This CDR3 spans 13 amino acids. CDR3 sequence: CSVRRDRTDTQYF. The CDR3 coding sequence is TGCAGCGTTCGCCGGGACAGGACAGATACGCAGTATTTT.

This chain links TRBV30 with TRBJ2-1; no clear D gene. The CDR3 is 14 amino acids. From germline, CDR1 is GTSNPN and CDR2 SVGIG (reference sequence). V was clipped by 5 bases and J by 0 bases, with 11 bases between them. CDR3 DNA: TGTGCCTGGGCTACCATGAGCTCCTACAATGAGCAGTTCTTC. Its translation is CAWATMSSYNEQFF.

The V and J genes are TRBV28 and TRBJ2-2; 7 bases agree with TRBD2. The CDR3 spans 15 residues. The J segment lost 2 bases and the V segment lost 7 bases, leaving 7 bases of the junction unmatched. The V gene's germline CDR1 is MDHEN and CDR2 SYDVKM. The CDR3 reads CASTAGDSNTGELFF. The CDR3 DNA is TGTGCCAGCACGGCGGGGGACTCTAACACCGGGGAGCTGTTTTTT.

This clone was counted a few times. The J gene is TRBJ2-1, the V gene TRBV6-5, with 10 bases matching TRBD1. Germline lookup yields CDR1 MNHEY and CDR2 SVGAGI. The V segment lost 3 bases and the J segment 8 bases; nucleotides outside the gene matches: 1. CDR3 size: 13 residues. The CDR3 sequence is CASSYDRGHEQFF. CDR3 nucleotides: TGTGCCAGCAGTTATGACAGGGGGCATGAGCAGTTCTTC.

The gene calls are TRBV7-9 and TRBJ1-6, with a tentative D call TRBD1 (5 bases). Per germline, CDR1 SEHNR and CDR2 FQNEAQ (reference sequence). Between the trimmed V and J ends, which lost 5 bases and 5 bases, there was a span of 13 bases. This CDR3 has 15 amino acids. The CDR3 loop reads CASSLRDLNNSPLHF. The CDR3, as DNA: TGTGCCAGCAGCCTTCGGGACCTCAATAATTCACCCCTCCACTTT.